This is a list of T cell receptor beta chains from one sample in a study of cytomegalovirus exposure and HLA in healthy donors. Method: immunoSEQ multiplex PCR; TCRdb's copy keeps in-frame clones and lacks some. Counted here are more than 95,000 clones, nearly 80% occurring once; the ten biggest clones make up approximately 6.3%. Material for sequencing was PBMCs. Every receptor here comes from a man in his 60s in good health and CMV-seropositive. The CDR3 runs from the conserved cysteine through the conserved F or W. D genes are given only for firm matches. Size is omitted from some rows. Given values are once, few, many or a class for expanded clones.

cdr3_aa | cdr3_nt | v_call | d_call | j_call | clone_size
CATGVAGGFTDTQYF | TGTGCCACCGGGGTAGCGGGGGGGTTCACAGATACGCAGTATTTT | TRBV2 | TRBD2 | TRBJ2-3 | .
CASSAPENRQGVNGELFF | TGTGCCAGCAGCGCCCCGGAAAACAGACAGGGAGTAAACGGGGAGCTGTTTTTT | TRBV7-2 | TRBD1 | TRBJ2-2 | few
CASSSTPGLAGSTDTQYF | TGTGCCAGCTCAAGCACTCCGGGACTAGCGGGGAGCACAGATACGCAGTATTTT | TRBV18 | TRBD2 | TRBJ2-3 | .
CSVVGWRGIYEQYF | TGCAGCGTTGTGGGATGGAGGGGAATCTACGAGCAGTACTTC | TRBV29-1 | . | TRBJ2-7 | .
CASSLRDREQYF | TGTGCCAGCAGCTTACGCGACAGGGAGCAGTACTTC | TRBV7-9 | . | TRBJ2-7 | .
CASSPPSLRLARSGANVLTF | TGTGCCAGCTCACCACCGTCTTTGAGGTTAGCAAGGTCTGGGGCCAACGTCCTGACTTTC | TRBV18 | . | TRBJ2-6 | once
CASSQTSGGEETQYF | TGTGCCAGCAGCCAGACTAGCGGGGGGGAGGAGACCCAGTACTTC | TRBV7-3 | TRBD2 | TRBJ2-5 | .
CSVERQGWLFF | TGCAGCGTTGAACGACAGGGGTGGCTGTTTTTT | TRBV29-1 | TRBD1 | TRBJ2-2 | .
CAISDKGTGRGNQPQHF | TGTGCCATCAGTGATAAAGGGACAGGGCGAGGCAATCAGCCCCAGCATTTT | TRBV10-3 | TRBD1 | TRBJ1-5 | .
CASRTQGMNTEAFF | TGTGCCAGCAGAACACAGGGAATGAACACTGAAGCTTTCTTT | TRBV7-2 | . | TRBJ1-1 | .
CAWTRGGTDYEQYF | TGTGCCTGGACCCGGGGCGGGACAGACTACGAGCAGTACTTC | TRBV30 | . | TRBJ2-7 | .
CASSLKLRTGESSYNEQFF | TGCGCCAGCAGCTTGAAGCTGAGGACAGGGGAGTCCTCCTACAATGAGCAGTTCTTC | TRBV5-1 | TRBD1 | TRBJ2-1 | once
CASSPYSTDTQYF | TGTGCCAGCAGCCCCTATAGCACAGATACGCAGTATTTT | TRBV7-2 | . | TRBJ2-3 | .
CASSLGGKNTEDFF | TGTGCCAGCAGCTTAGGAGGGAAGAACACTGAAGATTTCTTT | TRBV7-8 | . | TRBJ1-1 | .
CAIDLGRKNQPQHF | TGTGCCATCGACCTTGGGCGAAAAAATCAGCCCCAGCATTTT | TRBV7-6 | . | TRBJ1-5 | few